One sample yielded the 13 T cell receptor beta chains listed below, sequenced in a study of post-analysis software for immune sequencing data. Study-wide points: A handful of TRBV segments were significantly more frequent in patients than in controls. TRBV5-6, TRBV5-1 and TRBV20-1 were among these segments.

These receptors have no identified antigens. TCR beta cDNA libraries included unique molecular identifiers. One entry per CDR3 protein, called by TCRdb with MiXCR from the PCR reads. The sample holds around 500,000 distinct CDR3 sequences; about a third are singletons and the top ten take around 5.9%. The sequenced sample was blood. The source is a girl aged 2-17 years with multiple sclerosis.

In its sample, this clonotype was seen a few times. J is TRBJ2-4 and V is TRBV3-1; 9 nucleotides line up with TRBD1. This CDR3 has 18 residues. The junction had 11 bases not matched to a gene; V was cut back by 1 base and J by 4 bases. The V gene's germline CDR1 is LGHDT and CDR2 YNNKEL (reference sequence). CDR3 sequence: CASSQGATGGAGKNIQYF. CDR3 nucleotides: TGTGCCAGCAGCCAAGGGGCAACAGGGGGCGCAGGGAAAAACATTCAGTACTTC.

The genes are TRBV7-9 and TRBJ2-1, with 10 bases matching TRBD2. The CDR3 is 15 residues long. V lost 5 bases and J lost 4; bases outside the gene matches: 5. The germline gives CDR1 SEHNR, CDR2 FQNEAQ (reference sequence). The CDR3 sequence is CASSPGAGGYNEQFF. Here the CDR3 DNA reads TGTGCCAGCAGCCCTGGAGCGGGGGGGTACAATGAGCAGTTCTTC.

The chain joins TRBV20-1 to TRBJ2-3, with D possibly matching TRBD2 (7 bases). CDR1 is DFQATT, CDR2 SNEGSKA, per germline (reference sequence). V was trimmed by 6 bases and J by 2 bases, leaving 18 bases between them. The CDR3 sequence is 15 residues long. CDR3 sequence reads: CSAQIPGGVTDTQYF. The CDR3, as DNA: TGCAGTGCCCAAATCCCGGGGGGCGTCACAGATACGCAGTATTTT.

The chain joins TRBV20-1 to TRBJ1-2; D remains unclear. The V gene lost 5 bases and the J gene lost 2 bases, with 9 bases spanning the gap. CDR3 length: 12 residues. The germline gives CDR1 DFQATT, CDR2 SNEGSKA (reference sequence). Here the CDR3 DNA reads TGCAGTGCTCTCAACGGGAACTATGGCTACACCTTC. The encoded protein is CSALNGNYGYTF.

As DNA, the CDR3 is TGTGCCAGCAGCCTCGGCCCGACTAGCCGGGAGACCCAGTACTTC. Translation: CASSLGPTSRETQYF. The chain couples TRBV4-2 to TRBJ2-5; 7 bases map to TRBD2. This CDR3 is built from 15 residues. Trimming cost V 4 bases and J 5 bases; bases outside gene matches: 10. Germline CDR1 reads LGHNA; CDR2 reads YNFKEQ.

V is TRBV11-2 and J is TRBJ2-5, with no clear D. CDR3 size: 10 residues. Deletions cut 8 bases from V and 4 bases from J, with 5 bases between. Per germline, CDR1 SGHAT and CDR2 FQNNGV. The CDR3 nucleotides read TGTGCCAGCGAAGGAGAGACCCAGTACTTC. Amino acid sequence: CASEGETQYF.

The V and J genes are TRBV20-1 and TRBJ2-5, with TRBD2 identical over 7 bases. Germline loops: CDR1 DFQATT, CDR2 SNEGSKA (reference sequence). V lost 1 base, J lost 3 bases, and 11 bases stayed unmatched. This CDR3 spans 16 amino acids. The CDR3 is CSARGWRGGGKETQYF. CDR3 DNA sequence: TGCAGTGCTAGAGGATGGCGCGGGGGAGGAAAAGAGACCCAGTACTTC.

The chain combines TRBV11-2 with TRBJ2-1; TRBD1 is a possible D gene (5 bases). The CDR3 consists of 15 residues. The germline V gene encodes CDR1 SGHAT and CDR2 FQNNGV. The V gene lost 3 bases and the J gene lost 2 bases, with 11 bases spanning the gap. The DNA for the CDR3 is TGTGCCAGCAGCTTTGCCAGGGCCCCCTACAATGAGCAGTTCTTC. Protein: CASSFARAPYNEQFF.

This clonotype has just one count. The V gene is TRBV9, the J gene TRBJ2-3; a weak D match, TRBD1 (5 bases). The CDR3 sequence is 15 residues long. From germline, CDR1 is SGDLS and CDR2 YYNGEE. V was clipped by 0 bases and J by 0 bases, with 8 bases between them. The CDR3 reads CASSVGWTSTDTQYF. CDR3 bases: TGTGCCAGCAGCGTAGGGTGGACAAGCACAGATACGCAGTATTTT.

J is TRBJ1-3 and V is TRBV5-1, with D maybe TRBD1 (5 bases). Germline lookup yields CDR1 SGHRS and CDR2 YFSETQ. The CDR3 is made up of 17 amino acids. V lost 3 bases and J 0 bases, leaving 16 bases between the germline ends. As DNA, the CDR3 is TGCGCCAGCAGCTCTCAAGTTGCGGGGCTCTCTGGAAACACCATATATTTT. It codes for CASSSQVAGLSGNTIYF.

The chain links TRBV3-1 to TRBJ1-2; D perhaps matches TRBD1 (6 bases). Trimming left V 1 base short and J 5 bases short, with 14 bases between. The CDR3 consists of 15 residues. Germline CDR1 is LGHDT and CDR2 is YNNKEL (reference sequence). Here the CDR3 reads CASSQGAGDGYGYTF. The CDR3 coding sequence is TGTGCCAGCAGCCAAGGTGCAGGGGATGGATATGGCTACACCTTC.

The sample holds a few counts of this clonotype. The chain links TRBV5-5 to TRBJ1-5; 10 bases align to TRBD1. This CDR3 has 17 amino acids. V was pared by 4 bases and J by 0 bases, with 7 bases of the junction left unmatched. From germline, CDR1 is SGHKS and CDR2 YYEKEE (reference sequence). CDR3 DNA sequence: TGTGCCAGCAGCCGGGGACAGGGGTTAGATAGCAATCAGCCCCAGCATTTT. This encodes CASSRGQGLDSNQPQHF. Full variable domain (rest looked up from reference TRBV5-5 and TRBJ1-5): DAGVTQSPTHLIKTRGQQVTLRCSPISGHKSVSWYQQVLGQGPQFIFQYYEKEERGRGNFPDRFSARQFPNYSSELNVNALLLGDSALYLCASSRGQGLDSNQPQHFGDGTRLSIL.

This clonotype was seen more than once but under ten times. This sequence joins TRBV7-8 and TRBJ2-1; TRBD1 aligns across 8 bases. Trimming removed 3 bases from V and 1 base from J; junction bases left unmatched: 2. Germline CDR1 SGHVS, CDR2 FQNEAQ. The CDR3 runs 15 residues. Here the CDR3 DNA reads TGTGCCAGCAGCTTCCGGACAGGGTCCTACAATGAGCAGTTCTTC. Its translation: CASSFRTGSYNEQFF.